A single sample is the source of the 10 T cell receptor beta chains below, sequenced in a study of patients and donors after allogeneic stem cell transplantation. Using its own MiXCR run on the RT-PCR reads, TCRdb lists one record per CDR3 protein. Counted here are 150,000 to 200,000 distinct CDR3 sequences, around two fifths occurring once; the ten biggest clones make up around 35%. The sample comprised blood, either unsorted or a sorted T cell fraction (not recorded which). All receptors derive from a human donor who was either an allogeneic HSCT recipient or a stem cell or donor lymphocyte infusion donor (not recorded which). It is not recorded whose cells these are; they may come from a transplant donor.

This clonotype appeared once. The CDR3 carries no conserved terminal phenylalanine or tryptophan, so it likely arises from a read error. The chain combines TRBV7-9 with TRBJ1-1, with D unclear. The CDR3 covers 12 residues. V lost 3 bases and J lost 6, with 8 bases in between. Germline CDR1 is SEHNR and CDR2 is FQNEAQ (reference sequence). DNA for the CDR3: TGTGCCAGCAGCTTTGCGGACCCTGAAGCTTTCCTT. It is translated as CASSFADPEAFL.

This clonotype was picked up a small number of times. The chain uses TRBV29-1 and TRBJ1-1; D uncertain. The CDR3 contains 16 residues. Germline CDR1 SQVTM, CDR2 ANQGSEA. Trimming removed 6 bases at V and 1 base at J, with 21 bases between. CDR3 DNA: TGCAGCGTCCTAGTGACTAACCACCGTGGGAACACTGAAGCTTTCTTT. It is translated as CSVLVTNHRGNTEAFF.

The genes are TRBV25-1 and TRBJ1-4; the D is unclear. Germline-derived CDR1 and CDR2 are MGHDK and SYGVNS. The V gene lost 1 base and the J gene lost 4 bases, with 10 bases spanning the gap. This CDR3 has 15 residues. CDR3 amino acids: CASSESSGYNEKLFF. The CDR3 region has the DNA TGTGCCAGCAGTGAATCTTCTGGTTATAATGAAAAACTGTTTTTT. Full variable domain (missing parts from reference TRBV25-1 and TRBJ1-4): EADIYQTPRYLVIGTGKKITLECSQTMGHDKMYWYQQDPGMELHLIHYSYGVNSTEKGDLSSESTVSRIRTEHFPLTLESARPSHTSQYLCASSESSGYNEKLFFGSGTQLSVL.

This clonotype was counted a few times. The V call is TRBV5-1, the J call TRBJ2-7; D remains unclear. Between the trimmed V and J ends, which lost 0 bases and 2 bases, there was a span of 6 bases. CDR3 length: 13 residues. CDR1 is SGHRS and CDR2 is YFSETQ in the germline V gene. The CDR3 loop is CASSLDAAYEQYF. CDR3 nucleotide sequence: TGCGCCAGCAGCTTGGACGCAGCCTACGAGCAGTACTTC.

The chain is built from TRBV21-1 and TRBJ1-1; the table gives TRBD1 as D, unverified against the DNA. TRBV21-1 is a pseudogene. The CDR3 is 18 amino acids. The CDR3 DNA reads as TGTGCCAGCAGCAAAGTGGGACCGACCGAGCAGGGTGACACTGAAGCTTTCTTT. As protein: CASSKVGPTEQGDTEAFF.

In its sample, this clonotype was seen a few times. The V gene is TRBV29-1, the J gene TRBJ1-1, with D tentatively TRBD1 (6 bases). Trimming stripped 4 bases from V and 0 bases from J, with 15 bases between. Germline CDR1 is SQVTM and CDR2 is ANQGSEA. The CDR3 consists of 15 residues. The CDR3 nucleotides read TGCAGCGTTGGCACTGGACAGAGAATGAACACTGAAGCTTTCTTT. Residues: CSVGTGQRMNTEAFF.

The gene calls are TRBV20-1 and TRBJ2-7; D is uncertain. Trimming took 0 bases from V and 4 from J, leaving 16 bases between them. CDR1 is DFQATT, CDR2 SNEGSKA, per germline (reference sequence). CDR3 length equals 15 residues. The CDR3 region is CSARDYLGGPYEQYF. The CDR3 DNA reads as TGCAGTGCTAGAGATTATTTGGGCGGCCCATACGAGCAGTACTTC.

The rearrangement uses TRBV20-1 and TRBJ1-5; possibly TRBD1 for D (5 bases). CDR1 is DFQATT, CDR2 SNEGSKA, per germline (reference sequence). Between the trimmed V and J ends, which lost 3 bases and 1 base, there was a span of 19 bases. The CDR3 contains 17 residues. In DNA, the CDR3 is TGCAGTGCTAGGGGAGGATACTGGGGGTTAAGCAATCAGCCCCAGCATTTT. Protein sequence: CSARGGYWGLSNQPQHF.

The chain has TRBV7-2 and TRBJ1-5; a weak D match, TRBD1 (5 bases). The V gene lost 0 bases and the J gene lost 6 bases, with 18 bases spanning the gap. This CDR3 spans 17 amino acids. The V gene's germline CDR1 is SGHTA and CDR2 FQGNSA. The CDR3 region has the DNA TGTGCCAGCAGCTTAGCTTCCACGGGGGTCAAGGTTCAGCCCCAGCATTTT. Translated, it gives CASSLASTGVKVQPQHF.

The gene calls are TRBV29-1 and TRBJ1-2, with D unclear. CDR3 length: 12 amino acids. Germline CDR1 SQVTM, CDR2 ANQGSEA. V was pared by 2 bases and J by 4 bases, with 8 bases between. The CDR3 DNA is TGCAGCGTTGAACTGGAAGGCTATGGCTACACCTTC. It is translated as CSVELEGYGYTF.